This T cell receptor beta chain was sequenced for a study of immune evolution from preneoplasia to lung adenocarcinoma (dated by TCRdb to 2020 to 2022). Regarding the research as a whole: No AAH lesions showed HLA loss of heterozygosity, compared with 6% to 8% of AIS, around 16% of MIA and about a third of ADC lesions. Sample size was based on specimen availability rather than a prior power calculation. The overall cohort comprised approximately 53 patients with pulmonary nodules who underwent surgical resection. Resected precursor lesions (AAH, AIS, MIA) and invasive adenocarcinomas were compared with paired morphologically normal lung tissue. The TCR sequencing data were obtained from about 51 patients. According to the study, around 99 samples were used for TCR sequencing. The immune data were combined with whole exome sequencing and methylation data from the same cohort of nodules. Immune contexture across lung adenocarcinoma precursors and invasive adenocarcinoma was profiled using immune gene expression, TCR sequencing and multiplex immunofluorescence. POLYSOLVER was used to infer Class I HLA alleles from exome data, while LOHHLA was used to detect allele-specific HLA loss.

The immunoSEQ hsTCRbeta Kit was used to sequence TCR beta CDR3 regions from DNA. The original methods were these. TCR sequencing data were analysed with the ImmunoSEQ Analyzer. T cell clonality was calculated on productive rearrangements as 1 minus Pielou's evenness. The inverse Simpson index, applied to productive templates, was used to measure T cell diversity. T cell density was expressed as TCR beta template counts normalized to usable DNA, with usable DNA estimated by amplifying and sequencing housekeeping genes. Two-sided Kruskal-Wallis tests were used to compare TCR metrics between histologic stages. Drawn from immuneACCESS, this table holds only the in-frame rearrangements with V and J called that TCRdb kept. Clones are partly lost; checked studies trace under half to an unresolved V gene and leave the rest unexplained. V and J calls and clone size are copied from that table; D and trimming were computed from the DNA. The sample table holds tens of thousands of clones, of which less than 80% were seen once. The ten largest clones take up about 4.7% of the sample.

As concerns this clone: No antigen is known for it. Per-base qualities were not stored, and no clone one base away is much larger.

What the work shows at the level of the full study, not this receptor alone: Top T cell clone frequencies were highest in normal lung and appeared to decrease progressively from AAH through AIS, MIA and invasive adenocarcinoma. The findings were based on association rather than direct causation, and larger cohorts with long-term follow-up and longitudinal biopsies were deemed needed. Because all patients were from Japan and China, applicability to Western populations was uncertain. T cell clonality was highest in KRAS-mutant nodules compared with EGFR-mutant or double wild-type lesions. Normal lung showed the highest clonality, whereas later-stage lesions appeared to have higher T cell density and diversity but lower clonality.

The patients had resection in Japan or China between the mid-2010s and the late 2010s. Histologic diagnosis of each case was confirmed independently by two lung cancer pathologists on H&E slides. For nucleic acid extraction, premalignant or tumor cells were enriched by macro-dissection following pathologic assessment. FFPE tissue was used for DNA isolation with the AllPrep DNA/RNA FFPE Kit. The receptor was derived from a person aged 55 to 69 with lung adenocarcinoma. What was sequenced was FFPE invasive lung adenocarcinoma tissue. Interpreted using the paper, the cell subset or site label stands for: frankly invasive lung adenocarcinoma (ADC).

The CDR3 sequence is CASSGLAGQETQYF. The DNA sequence follows: TGTGCCAGCAGCGGACTAGCGGGCCAAGAGACCCAGTACTTC. The sequence joins TRBV27 to TRBJ2-5, with TRBD2 identical over 11 junction bases. Its CDR3 holds 14 amino acids, cysteine through phenylalanine. The retained sequence is limited to the CDR3, 42 bases, with the frame set at the first base. The junction shows trimming of 6 bases on V and 1 base on J, and the gene matches do not reach 1 base of it. The germline V gene (reference sequence) sets CDR1 to MNHEY and CDR2 to SMNVEV.